This TCR beta chain came from a study of identical twins. Whole-study findings and limits: Within twin pairs, the out-of-frame alpha sequences they shared showed excess low generation probability. The study based its conclusions on cross-sectional statistical analysis and did not follow the same donors.

There are 12 residues in the CDR3. V gave up 10 bases and J gave up 4 bases, with 12 bases separating them. CDR1 and CDR2 (germline): MDHEN, SYDVKM. A universal primer site was created by template switching, with the cDNA bearing unique molecular identifiers. One entry per CDR3 protein, called by TCRdb with MiXCR from the 5' RACE reads. The repertoire holds 750,000 to 950,000 distinct CDR3 sequences, 10% to 15% seen once, with around 1.6% in the top ten. A word on this clonotype: Its antigen is still unknown.

The sample was also reused in another study, on yellow fever vaccine responses in identical twins.

Material: PBMCs. This sequence joins TRBV28 and TRBJ2-3; D unresolved. This TCR came from a woman in her late teens or twenties in good health. The CDR3 sequence: CATGPSPDTQYF. The CDR3 DNA reads TGTGCCACCGGGCCAAGCCCAGATACGCAGTATTTT.